This TCR beta chain came from a study of blood T cell repertoires in COVID-19. In germline, CDR1 is KGHSH, CDR2 LQKENI. CDR3 length equals 14 residues. With 6 bases clipped from V and 1 base from J, the junction kept 3 bases outside the gene matches. TCRdb keeps only in-frame clones here, not all; method: immunoSEQ multiplex PCR. The sample carries around 220,000 clones, less than 85% recorded once. Sequencing input: peripheral blood. The chain has TRBV18 and TRBJ2-3; 8 nucleotides line up with TRBD1. The origin of this receptor is a woman older than 75 with active or convalescent COVID-19. The CDR3 spells CASSAQGGTDTQYF. The CDR3 region has the DNA TGTGCCAGCTCGGCACAGGGGGGCACAGATACGCAGTATTTT.